Listed here are 29 T cell receptor beta chains from one sample, sequenced in a study of cytomegalovirus exposure and HLA in healthy donors. Assay used: immunoSEQ multiplex PCR; TCRdb lists only in-frame clones, some missing. This table holds 150,000 or so clones, roughly nine tenths found once. Material for sequencing was PBMCs. Receptors were obtained from a woman between 18 and 29 years old in good health and CMV-seropositive.

The chain links TRBV10-2 to TRBJ1-5, with 9 bases fitting TRBD1. Germline V gene lookup returns CDR1 WSHSY and CDR2 SAAADI. The CDR3 consists of 13 residues. J gave up 7 bases and V 8 bases, and 6 bases lay outside the gene matches. As DNA, the CDR3 is TGCGCCAGCCAAGGGACAGGGAGGCAGCCCCAGCATTTT. Translating gives CASQGTGRQPQHF.

The chain recombines TRBV7-9 with TRBJ1-4, with 7 bases that match TRBD1. The CDR3 is made up of 13 amino acids. Germline-derived CDR1 and CDR2 are SEHNR and FQNEAQ (reference sequence). V lost 10 bases to trimming and J lost 3 bases; unmatched junction nucleotides: 5. CDR3 region: CANQQGPNEKLFF. CDR3 bases: TGTGCCAACCAACAGGGGCCTAATGAAAAACTGTTTTTT.

The chain is built from TRBV9 and TRBJ2-7; D ambiguous. The CDR3 is 14 residues long. Per the germline V gene, CDR1 is SGDLS and CDR2 is YYNGEE. V gave up 4 bases and J gave up 7 bases, with 18 bases separating them. The CDR3 region is CASSPRGPRQEQYF. CDR3 in DNA: TGTGCCAGCAGCCCCCGCGGTCCTAGGCAAGAGCAGTACTTC.

This clone was counted only a few times. The chain recombines TRBV2 with TRBJ2-7, with D perhaps matching TRBD2 (5 bases). Per germline, CDR1 SNHLY and CDR2 FYNNEI. This CDR3 has 11 amino acids. Trimming shortened V by 5 bases and J by 4 bases, and 6 bases separated the two germline ends. CDR3 loop: CASSREYEQYF. In DNA, the CDR3 is TGTGCCAGCAGTAGGGAGTACGAGCAGTACTTC.

This chain connects TRBV7-9 to TRBJ1-1, with 9 bases lining up with TRBD1. Germline trimming cut 5 bases from V and 1 base from J; bases unmatched to any gene: 11. Germline loops: CDR1 SEHNR, CDR2 FQNEAQ (reference sequence). The CDR3 is 17 amino acids. The CDR3, as DNA: TGTGCCAGCAGCCTCATGACAGGGGGATTGAGGAACACTGAAGCTTTCTTT. Translation: CASSLMTGGLRNTEAFF. Based on the CDR3 plus reference TRBV7-9 and TRBJ1-1, the full variable domain is DTGVSQNPRHKITKRGQNVTFRCDPISEHNRLYWYRQTLGQGPEFLTYFQNEAQLEKSRLLSDRFSAERPKGSFSTLEIQRTEQGDSAMYLCASSLMTGGLRNTEAFFGQGTRLTVV.

This chain uses TRBV13 with TRBJ2-7, with 14 bases matching TRBD2. The CDR3 sequence is 17 residues long. Per the germline V gene, CDR1 is PRHDT and CDR2 is FYEKMQ (reference sequence). Trimming took 3 bases from V and 4 from J; bases not matched to a gene: 8. The CDR3 protein is CASSFEGTSGRDYEQYF. CDR3 bases: TGTGCCAGCAGCTTTGAAGGGACTAGCGGGAGAGATTACGAGCAGTACTTC. Filled out from reference TRBV13 and TRBJ2-7, the complete variable domain reads AAGVIQSPRHLIKEKRETATLKCYPIPRHDTVYWYQQGPGQDPQFLISFYEKMQSDKGSIPDRFSAQQFSDYHSELNMSSLELGDSALYFCASSFEGTSGRDYEQYFGPGTRLTVT.

This chain connects TRBV4-2 to TRBJ2-1; tentative D call: TRBD2 (6 bases). The length of the CDR3 is 13 residues. V lost 4 bases and J lost 9, with 13 bases in between. Looked up from germline, CDR1 is LGHNA and CDR2 is YNFKEQ. The CDR3 DNA sequence: TGTGCCAGCAGCCGCGGGACCCGCCGTGAGCAGTTCTTC. This translates into CASSRGTRREQFF.

This clone was counted a single time. This chain connects TRBV5-1 to TRBJ2-7; the match to TRBD2 covers 16 bases. CDR1 is SGHRS, CDR2 YFSETQ, per germline. This CDR3 has 18 amino acids. Losses at the gene ends were 3 bases for V and 3 bases for J; bases not matched to a gene: 9. The chain's CDR3 is CASSSGLAGGPGGYEQYF. The CDR3 DNA is TGCGCCAGCAGCTCGGGACTAGCGGGAGGGCCTGGGGGCTACGAGCAGTACTTC. The whole variable domain, remainder taken from reference TRBV5-1 and TRBJ2-7, is KAGVTQTPRYLIKTRGQQVTLSCSPISGHRSVSWYQQTPGQGLQFLFEYFSETQRNKGNFPGRFSGRQFSNSRSEMNVSTLELGDSALYLCASSSGLAGGPGGYEQYFGPGTRLTVT.

This clone was counted only a few times. The V gene is TRBV16, the J gene TRBJ2-7; tentatively, D is TRBD1 (5 bases). The CDR3 covers 12 residues. Germline values: CDR1 KGHSY, CDR2 FQNENV. Trimming removed 2 bases from V and 3 bases from J, with 5 bases in between. CDR3 protein: CASSQQGYEQYF. For the CDR3, the DNA is TGTGCCAGCAGCCAACAGGGCTACGAGCAGTACTTC.

This chain uses TRBV15 with TRBJ1-3; 13 bases are shared with TRBD2. The J call may not be correct, given that the DNA end is closer to TRBJ2-2. Germline lookup yields CDR1 LNHNV and CDR2 YYDKDF (reference sequence). The CDR3 contains 18 residues. The CDR3 is CATSRDTSGRANTGELFF. Written as DNA, the CDR3 is TGTGCCACCAGCAGAGACACTAGCGGGAGGGCGAACACCGGGGAGCTGTTTTTT.

The chain couples TRBV6-1 to TRBJ2-7; 7 bases fit TRBD1. With 3 bases clipped from V and 2 bases from J, the junction kept 4 bases outside the gene matches. The CDR3 has 14 residues. Germline V lookup: CDR1 MNHNS, CDR2 SASEGT. The CDR3 coding sequence is TGTGCCAGCAGTGATGACAGGGCCACCTACGAGCAGTACTTC. Amino acid sequence: CASSDDRATYEQYF.

The gene calls are TRBV6-5 and TRBJ1-1; 7 bases fit TRBD1. Germline values: CDR1 MNHEY, CDR2 SVGAGI. V lost 0 bases to trimming and J lost 6 bases; unmatched junction nucleotides: 7. This CDR3 spans 15 amino acids. This CDR3 reads CASSYSKTGKSEAFF. The DNA for the CDR3 is TGTGCCAGCAGTTACTCGAAGACAGGGAAGTCTGAAGCTTTCTTT.

The J gene is TRBJ1-2, the V gene TRBV5-4, with 8 bases lining up with TRBD1. Looked up from germline, CDR1 is SGHNT and CDR2 is YYREEE (reference sequence). The V gene end was trimmed by 2 bases and the J gene end by 1 base; junction bases not matched to a gene: 1. The CDR3 is 14 amino acids. The CDR3 protein is CASSLGQGNYGYTF. DNA of the CDR3: TGTGCCAGCAGCTTAGGACAGGGTAACTATGGCTACACCTTC.

The table lists this clone with a count of one. The V gene is TRBV10-3, the J gene TRBJ2-3, with 7 bases lining up with TRBD2. The ends lost 0 bases at V and 2 bases at J; junction bases unmatched: 8. The germline V gene has CDR1 ENHRY and CDR2 SYGVKD. CDR3 length: 17 amino acids. CDR3 nucleotide sequence: TGTGCCATCAGTGAGTCAGGACGGGAGGTATACACAGATACGCAGTATTTT. This encodes CAISESGREVYTDTQYF.

This clone came up a few times. This specimen includes other DNA sequences encoding the same CDR3. This chain uses TRBV7-2 with TRBJ2-3; D gene ambiguous. CDR3 size: 12 residues. CDR1 and CDR2 (germline): SGHTA, FQGNSA. V lost 4 bases and J lost 2, with 4 bases in between. The DNA for the CDR3 is TGTGCCAGCAGCTCGTACACAGATACGCAGTATTTT. Protein sequence: CASSSYTDTQYF. The whole variable domain, remainder taken from reference TRBV7-2 and TRBJ2-3, is GAGVSQSPSNKVTEKGKDVELRCDPISGHTALYWYRQSLGQGLEFLIYFQGNSAPDKSGLPSDRFSAERTGGSVSTLTIQRTQQEDSAVYLCASSSYTDTQYFGPGTRLTVL.

The chain employs TRBV5-6 and TRBJ2-3; tentative D call: TRBD2 (6 bases). CDR1 is SGHDT and CDR2 is YYEEEE in the germline V gene. The CDR3 runs 13 residues. V was cut by 1 base and J by 4 bases, with 7 bases left in between. The CDR3 bases are TGTGCCAGCAGCTTGTGGGGGGCAGATACGCAGTATTTT. This gives the protein CASSLWGADTQYF. Looking up the rest from reference TRBV5-6 and TRBJ2-3 gives the full variable domain: DAGVTQSPTHLIKTRGQQVTLRCSPKSGHDTVSWYQQALGQGPQFIFQYYEEEERQRGNFPDRFSGHQFPNYSSELNVNALLLGDSALYLCASSLWGADTQYFGPGTRLTVL.

The chain recombines TRBV19 with TRBJ2-4; D is unresolved. This CDR3 is built from 13 residues. Germline V gene sequence: CDR1 LNHDA, CDR2 SQIVND (reference sequence). Between the trimmed V and J ends, which lost 2 bases and 1 base, there was a span of 3 bases. The CDR3 bases are TGTGCCAGTAGTATACGGGCCAAAAACATTCAGTACTTC. Its translation: CASSIRAKNIQYF. Drawing the rest from reference TRBV19 and TRBJ2-4, the complete variable domain is DGGITQSPKYLFRKEGQNVTLSCEQNLNHDAMYWYRQDPGQGLRLIYYSQIVNDFQKGDIAEGYSVSREKKESFPLTVTSAQKNPTAFYLCASSIRAKNIQYFGAGTRLSVL.

The chain employs TRBV11-3 and TRBJ2-3, with D tentatively TRBD2 (6 bases). V was clipped by 3 bases and J by 0 bases, with 10 bases between them. The CDR3 spans 15 residues. Germline V gives CDR1 SGHNT, CDR2 YENEEA. The CDR3 DNA follows: TGTGCCAGCAGCTTTAAGGGGACTAGCACAGATACGCAGTATTTT. Protein product: CASSFKGTSTDTQYF.

The rearrangement joins TRBV5-1 to TRBJ2-7, with D hard to call. V lost 0 bases, J lost 2 bases, and 9 bases lay in between. The length of the CDR3 is 14 residues. The germline CDR1 and CDR2 sequences are SGHRS and YFSETQ. The DNA of the CDR3 is TGCGCCAGCAGCTTGGGAGGCACTCCCTACGAGCAGTACTTC. Its translation is CASSLGGTPYEQYF.

The chain uses TRBV30 and TRBJ1-1; D remains ambiguous. This CDR3 has 12 residues. V was trimmed by 1 base and J by 6 bases, leaving 9 bases between them. Germline lookup yields CDR1 GTSNPN and CDR2 SVGIG (reference sequence). The CDR3 region is CAWSEEQAEAFF. The DNA of the CDR3 is TGTGCCTGGAGTGAAGAGCAGGCTGAAGCTTTCTTT.

This clone was recorded once. CDR3 protein: CASGSGRRNEQFF. CDR3 sequence (DNA): TGTGCCAGCGGGAGCGGGAGAAGGAATGAGCAGTTCTTC. The chain uses TRBV28 and TRBJ2-1; TRBD2 agrees at 8 bases. This CDR3 has 13 residues. Per the germline V gene, CDR1 is MDHEN and CDR2 is SYDVKM. V shed 8 bases and J 7 bases; nucleotides not matched to a gene: 7.

This clone showed up just a few times. The V call is TRBV21-1, the J call TRBJ2-7; the table's D call, TRBD2, has no DNA check behind it. TRBV21-1 is a listed pseudogene. The CDR3 spans 13 residues. CDR3 nucleotide sequence: TGTGCCAGCAGCGCTGTAGCGGGAACTGAGCAGTACTTC. Amino acids: CASSAVAGTEQYF.

The rearrangement uses TRBV5-1 and TRBJ2-7, with 9 bases lining up with TRBD2. CDR1 is SGHRS, CDR2 YFSETQ, per germline. The CDR3 consists of 15 residues. V lost 2 bases to trimming and J lost 2 bases; unmatched junction nucleotides: 5. The CDR3 loop reads CASSFSSGKTYEQYF. In DNA, the CDR3 is TGCGCCAGCAGCTTCTCTAGCGGGAAAACCTACGAGCAGTACTTC. Variable domain in full (rest from reference TRBV5-1 and TRBJ2-7): KAGVTQTPRYLIKTRGQQVTLSCSPISGHRSVSWYQQTPGQGLQFLFEYFSETQRNKGNFPGRFSGRQFSNSRSEMNVSTLELGDSALYLCASSFSSGKTYEQYFGPGTRLTVT.

This chain links TRBV5-4 with TRBJ2-3; 8 bases align to TRBD1. V gave up 3 bases and J gave up 4 bases; unmatched junction bases: 4. CDR3 length equals 14 residues. Germline V CDR1 and CDR2: SGHNT, YYREEE (reference sequence). The CDR3 is CASSWGQEADTQYF. DNA for the CDR3: TGTGCCAGCAGCTGGGGACAGGAGGCAGATACGCAGTATTTT.

This clone has a handful of counts. The gene calls are TRBV6-6 and TRBJ2-5; 7 bases map to TRBD1. Per germline, CDR1 MNHNY and CDR2 SVGAGI (reference sequence). The CDR3 contains 12 residues. V lost 2 bases and J lost 13; bases outside the gene matches: 7. DNA of the CDR3: TGTGCCAGCAGTTACGAAGGGGGCTGGGGGTACTTC. Protein product: CASSYEGGWGYF.

This clone turned up a few times. The genes are TRBV5-4 and TRBJ1-2; 9 bases match TRBD1. The CDR3 has 14 amino acids. CDR1 is SGHNT and CDR2 is YYREEE in the germline V gene (reference sequence). Germline trimming cut 4 bases from V and 5 bases from J; bases unmatched to any gene: 6. CDR3 bases: TGTGCCAGCAGCCCCCTCGACAGGGGGTATGGCTACACCTTC. Its protein product is CASSPLDRGYGYTF.

V and J are TRBV20-1 and TRBJ2-1; D uncertain. This CDR3 has 11 amino acids. Trimming stripped 7 bases from V and 2 bases from J, with 6 bases between. Germline loops: CDR1 DFQATT, CDR2 SNEGSKA (reference sequence). The CDR3 region is CSVGPYNEQFF. In nucleotides, the CDR3 is TGCAGTGTGGGCCCCTACAATGAGCAGTTCTTC.

Concerning this clone itself: One junction end does not reproduce the germline sequence, and a read error may be involved. V and J are TRBV2 and TRBJ2-5; 10 nucleotides agree with TRBD2. The germline V gene has CDR1 SNHLY and CDR2 FYNNEI. The length of the CDR3 is 15 residues. Here the CDR3 DNA reads TGTGCCAGCCGCTATGAAGGACTAGCGGAAGAGAGCCAGTACTTC. It codes for CASRYEGLAEESQYF.

The chain combines TRBV7-7 with TRBJ2-1; 9 bases align to TRBD2. CDR1 and CDR2 (germline): SSHAT, FNYEAQ (reference sequence). The J segment lost 8 bases and the V segment lost 0 bases, leaving 8 bases of the junction unmatched. The CDR3 totals 16 residues. The CDR3 protein is CASSLALAGEGHEQFF. CDR3 nucleotide sequence: TGTGCCAGCAGCTTAGCGTTAGCGGGAGAGGGGCATGAGCAGTTCTTC.